This entry lists 17 T cell receptor beta chains sequenced from one sample in a study of T-cell memory formation after mild COVID-19. TCRdb processed the 5' RACE reads anew with MiXCR; each CDR3 protein has one entry. This table has 210,000 or so distinct CDR3 sequences, roughly a tenth appearing once. Material for sequencing was PBMCs or a T cell subset sorted from them (not recorded which). The receptors originated from a man in his late teens or twenties who had mild COVID-19 (a few samples of this study predate the infection). Cell type and time point are not known.

This clonotype was found many times. The chain couples TRBV11-2 to TRBJ1-6; D call uncertain. CDR1 is SGHAT and CDR2 is FQNNGV in the germline V gene. This CDR3 region has 14 residues. V lost 2 bases and J lost 4, with 6 bases in between. CDR3 bases: TGTGCCAGCAGCTTACCAGTTTATAATTCACCCCTCCACTTT. This encodes CASSLPVYNSPLHF.

The chain links TRBV6-5 to TRBJ1-4; D might be TRBD1 (6 bases). V gave up 2 bases and J gave up 8 bases, with 15 bases separating them. CDR1 and CDR2 (germline): MNHEY, SVGAGI. This CDR3 is built from 15 residues. The CDR3 loop is CASSYLNREGEKLFF. The CDR3 coding sequence is TGTGCCAGCAGTTACCTCAACAGGGAGGGGGAAAAACTGTTTTTT.

This clonotype was seen repeatedly, ten times or more. The chain employs TRBV4-3 and TRBJ2-3; maybe TRBD2 (7 bases). Germline-derived CDR1 and CDR2 are LGHNA and YSLEER. Trimming removed 4 bases at V and 0 bases at J, with 11 bases between. There are 15 residues in the CDR3. CDR3 nucleotides: TGCGCCAGCAGCCCTAGGGGGGGTAGCACAGATACGCAGTATTTT. This sequence encodes CASSPRGGSTDTQYF.

The chain carries TRBV29-1 and TRBJ2-5, with D perhaps being TRBD1 or TRBD2 (5 bases each). V was trimmed by 7 bases and J by 1 base, leaving 13 bases between them. This CDR3 has 13 amino acids. Germline lookup yields CDR1 SQVTM and CDR2 ANQGSEA. The CDR3 DNA reads TGCAGCGGCGCCCGGGGCTTCCAAGAGACCCAGTACTTC. This codes for CSGARGFQETQYF.

This clonotype appeared a few times. The V gene is TRBV20-1, the J gene TRBJ1-3; perhaps TRBD1 as D (5 bases). V lost 0 bases to trimming and J lost 8 bases, with 11 bases between them. This CDR3 is 13 amino acids long. Looked up from germline, CDR1 is DFQATT and CDR2 is SNEGSKA (reference sequence). CDR3 in amino acids: CSARDSRGDTIYF. In DNA, the CDR3 is TGCAGTGCTAGAGATTCCCGAGGGGACACCATATATTTT.

A few counts support this clonotype. This sequence joins TRBV7-9 and TRBJ2-7; no definite D call. Trimming left V 5 bases short and J 3 bases short, with 8 bases between. The CDR3 runs to 12 residues. Germline V gene lookup returns CDR1 SEHNR and CDR2 FQNEAQ (reference sequence). The CDR3 region is CASSADRYEQYV. Here the CDR3 DNA reads TGTGCCAGCAGCGCCGACCGCTACGAGCAGTACGTC.

This clonotype was picked up many times. The chain uses TRBV7-2 and TRBJ1-1; TRBD1 aligns across 9 bases. J gave up 5 bases and V 2 bases, and 3 bases lay outside the gene matches. The germline V gene has CDR1 SGHTA and CDR2 FQGNSA. The CDR3 runs 14 residues. This chain's CDR3 is CASSLLQGATEAFF. DNA for the CDR3: TGTGCCAGCAGCTTATTACAGGGGGCAACTGAAGCTTTCTTT.

In its sample, this clonotype was seen many times. The rearrangement uses TRBV5-1 and TRBJ2-3; D possibly uses TRBD1 or TRBD2 (6 bases each). This CDR3 has 14 residues. Trimming pared 4 bases from V and 8 bases from J, leaving 17 bases between. CDR1 SGHRS and CDR2 YFSETQ come from the germline V gene. The CDR3, as DNA: TGCGCCAGCAGCACGGGGGACACCGGCGTTACGCAGTATTTT. Translating gives CASSTGDTGVTQYF.

In its sample, this clonotype was seen a few times. CDR3 protein: CASSEYAPGVTQYF. The CDR3 region has the DNA TGTGCCAGCAGTGAATATGCCCCGGGGGTTACGCAGTATTTT. The chain has TRBV25-1 and TRBJ2-3, with D possibly matching TRBD2 (6 bases). The CDR3 contains 14 residues. The germline V and J ends were trimmed by 0 bases and 8 bases, with 12 bases remaining between them. The germline CDR1 and CDR2 sequences are MGHDK and SYGVNS.

V usage is TRBV18 and J usage is TRBJ2-7; weak D call: TRBD2 (6 bases). The CDR3 consists of 16 residues. V shed 3 bases and J shed 2 bases, with 17 bases lying between them. Per the germline V gene, CDR1 is KGHSH and CDR2 is LQKENI. The chain's CDR3 is CASSPIPWGVPYEQYF. Written as DNA, the CDR3 is TGTGCCAGCTCACCGATCCCGTGGGGGGTCCCCTACGAGCAGTACTTC.

This clonotype was seen a handful of times. This sequence joins TRBV4-3 and TRBJ2-1; no definite D call. The CDR3 is 15 residues long. Trimming stripped 3 bases from V and 3 bases from J, with 12 bases between. Germline V gives CDR1 LGHNA, CDR2 YSLEER. The CDR3 spells CASSQITKGYNEQFF. The CDR3 DNA reads TGCGCCAGCAGCCAGATCACCAAGGGCTACAATGAGCAGTTCTTC.

At least ten counts were recorded for this clonotype. This sequence joins TRBV3-1 and TRBJ2-5; D is possibly TRBD2 (6 bases). V was shortened by 4 bases and J by 2 bases, with 8 bases between the two germline ends. The CDR3 consists of 13 residues. Germline V gives CDR1 LGHDT, CDR2 YNNKEL (reference sequence). CDR3 nucleotides: TGTGCCAGCAGCCCGACTAGACAAGAGACCCAGTACTTC. The encoded protein is CASSPTRQETQYF.

V is TRBV6-2 or TRBV6-3 and J is TRBJ2-1, with D possibly being TRBD2 (6 bases). V was shortened by 0 bases and J by 4 bases, with 16 bases between the two germline ends. The CDR3 contains 17 residues. The germline gives CDR1 MNHEY, CDR2 SVGEGT. CDR3: CASSYSDVSGIYNEQFF. Written as DNA, the CDR3 is TGTGCCAGCAGTTACTCCGATGTTAGCGGAATATACAATGAGCAGTTCTTC.

DNA for the CDR3: TGTGCCAGCAGCCAGGGGGGGGCCTACTATGGCTACACCTTC. Its translation: CASSQGGAYYGYTF. The chain couples TRBV7-2 to TRBJ1-2; 7 bases align to TRBD1. This CDR3 is 14 amino acids long. Germline CDR1 reads SGHTA; CDR2 reads FQGNSA. The V segment lost 5 bases and the J segment 3 bases; nucleotides outside the gene matches: 6.

This clonotype was picked up a small number of times. The J gene is TRBJ2-3, the V gene TRBV2, with D perhaps TRBD2 (6 bases). This CDR3 has 14 amino acids. V lost 6 bases and J lost 3, with 13 bases in between. Germline loops: CDR1 SNHLY, CDR2 FYNNEI. Here the CDR3 DNA reads TGTGCCAGCAGGCCCCGCGCGGGGACAGATACGCAGTATTTT. This codes for CASRPRAGTDTQYF.

This clonotype occurred many times. The V gene is TRBV20-1, the J gene TRBJ1-2, with D possibly being TRBD1 (5 bases). The CDR3 extends over 11 amino acids. Trimming stripped 3 bases from V and 8 bases from J, with 10 bases between. The germline V gene has CDR1 DFQATT and CDR2 SNEGSKA (reference sequence). CDR3 amino acids: CSASTQGGYTF. The CDR3 region has the DNA TGCAGTGCTAGTACCCAGGGCGGCTACACCTTC.

The chain couples TRBV12-3 or TRBV12-4 to TRBJ1-4, with D perhaps TRBD1 (5 bases). The ends were cut back, 4 bases at V and 8 bases at J, with 14 bases in the middle. The CDR3 sequence is 14 residues long. The CDR3 reads CASSWAGGREKLFF. CDR3 sequence (DNA): TGTGCCAGCAGTTGGGCTGGGGGTAGGGAAAAACTGTTTTTT.